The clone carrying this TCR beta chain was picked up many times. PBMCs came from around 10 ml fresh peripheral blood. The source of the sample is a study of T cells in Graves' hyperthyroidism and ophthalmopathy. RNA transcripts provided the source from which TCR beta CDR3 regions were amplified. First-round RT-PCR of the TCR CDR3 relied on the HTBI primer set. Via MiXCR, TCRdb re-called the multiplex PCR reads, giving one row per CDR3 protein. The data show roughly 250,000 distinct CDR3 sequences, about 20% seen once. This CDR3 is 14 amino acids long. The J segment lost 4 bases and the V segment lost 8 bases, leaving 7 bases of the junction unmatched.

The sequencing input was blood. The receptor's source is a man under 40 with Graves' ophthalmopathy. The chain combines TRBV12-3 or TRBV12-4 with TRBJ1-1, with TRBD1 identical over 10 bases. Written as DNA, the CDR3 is TGTGCCAGCCGGGACAGGGGTCTTGCCACTGAAGCTTTCTTT. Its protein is CASRDRGLATEAFF.